A single sample gave rise to the 15 T cell receptor beta chains below, sequenced in a study of T cell changes during pregnancy in multiple sclerosis. TCRdb's copy holds only in-frame clones and misses some; the assay was immunoSEQ multiplex PCR. Among 12,000 or so clones, 86% were seen once, and the ten largest hold roughly 14%. The source was CD8+ T cells from peripheral blood mononuclear cells, collected in the second trimester of pregnancy. The source is a female donor in good health, enrolled as a control in a pregnancy study.

The chain uses TRBV25-1 and TRBJ1-4; possible D gene TRBD1, 6 bases. The germline V gene encodes CDR1 MGHDK and CDR2 SYGVNS. V was pared by 4 bases and J by 1 base, with 10 bases between. The CDR3 has 15 residues. The CDR3 spells CASSGVRGTNEKLFF. The CDR3 DNA reads TGTGCCAGCAGTGGGGTCAGGGGAACTAATGAAAAACTGTTTTTT.

This sequence joins TRBV29-1 and TRBJ1-1; TRBD1 agrees at 7 bases. The germline V gene has CDR1 SQVTM and CDR2 ANQGSEA. The CDR3 has 13 residues. J lost 0 bases, V lost 6 bases, and 4 bases had no gene match. CDR3 in amino acids: CSVWTGMNTEAFF. The CDR3 nucleotides read TGCAGCGTGTGGACAGGCATGAACACTGAAGCTTTCTTT.

The rearrangement joins TRBV29-1 to TRBJ2-1; D uncertain. Germline assignment: CDR1 SQVTM and CDR2 ANQGSEA. The CDR3 has 16 residues. V was pared by 1 base and J by 3 bases, with 16 bases between. The CDR3 DNA reads as TGCAGCGTTGAAGGGCATGGAGACTCCGGCTACAATGAGCAGTTCTTC. It encodes CSVEGHGDSGYNEQFF.

V gene TRBV4-3 combines with J gene TRBJ1-2; no definite D call. The CDR3 loop spans 17 amino acids. Germline V gene lookup returns CDR1 LGHNA and CDR2 YSLEER. The V gene lost 0 bases and the J gene lost 7 bases, with 21 bases spanning the gap. CDR3 nucleotide sequence: TGCGCCAGCAGCCAAGATGGATTTCGAGGGCAAGGTCCTGGCTACACCTTC. Translated: CASSQDGFRGQGPGYTF.

V usage is TRBV7-2 and J usage is TRBJ2-5, with 8 bases identical to TRBD2. The CDR3 contains 15 residues. The germline V gene has CDR1 SGHTA and CDR2 FQGNSA. J lost 5 bases, V lost 2 bases, and 7 bases had no gene match. In DNA, the CDR3 is TGTGCCAGCAGCTTAAATAAGCGGGAGCGGGAGACCCAGTACTTC. Protein product: CASSLNKRERETQYF. The whole variable domain, filled in from reference TRBV7-2 and TRBJ2-5, reads GAGVSQSPSNKVTEKGKDVELRCDPISGHTALYWYRQSLGQGLEFLIYFQGNSAPDKSGLPSDRFSAERTGGSVSTLTIQRTQQEDSAVYLCASSLNKRERETQYFGPGTRLLVL.

The V gene is TRBV27, the J gene TRBJ2-3; tentatively, D is TRBD1 (5 bases). Germline V gene data show CDR1 as MNHEY and CDR2 as SMNVEV (reference sequence). V gave up 5 bases and J gave up 4 bases, with 16 bases separating them. This CDR3 has 15 amino acids. CDR3 nucleotides: TGTGCCAGCAGTCTCCTTCCCGACAGACCAGATACGCAGTATTTT. It codes for CASSLLPDRPDTQYF.

Sample share makes this clone large (0.1 to 1%). CDR3 nucleotides: TGTGCCACCAGCAGAGATCGTAGCGGGGGGCCGGGGACAGATACGCAGTATTTT. Its protein product is CATSRDRSGGPGTDTQYF. The genes are TRBV15 and TRBJ2-3; 10 bases map to TRBD2. The CDR3 runs to 18 residues. With 0 bases clipped from V and 3 bases from J, the junction kept 9 bases outside the gene matches. From germline, CDR1 is LNHNV and CDR2 YYDKDF (reference sequence).

In this sample, this clone turned up once. The chain uses TRBV27 and TRBJ2-7; 13 bases fit TRBD2. This CDR3 contains 14 residues. Germline values: CDR1 MNHEY, CDR2 SMNVEV (reference sequence). After removal of 5 bases from V and 2 bases from J, the junction contained 0 bases not matched to a gene. The CDR3 sequence: CASSGLAGAYEQYF. The CDR3 DNA is TGTGCCAGCAGTGGACTAGCGGGAGCCTACGAGCAGTACTTC.

The rearrangement links TRBV29-1 to TRBJ2-2; 7 positions match TRBD2. The CDR3 totals 13 residues. The germline gives CDR1 SQVTM, CDR2 ANQGSEA. The J segment lost 7 bases and the V segment lost 8 bases, leaving 10 bases of the junction unmatched. CDR3 loop: CSTPAGEGGELFF. CDR3 nucleotide sequence: TGCAGCACCCCGGCGGGGGAGGGCGGGGAGCTGTTTTTT.

This chain links TRBV7-9 with TRBJ2-7; tentative D call: TRBD1 (5 bases). V dropped 5 bases and J dropped 0 bases, with 5 bases sitting between them. Per germline, CDR1 SEHNR and CDR2 FQNEAQ (reference sequence). The CDR3 runs to 12 residues. CDR3 region: CASSRGSYEQYF. The CDR3 DNA sequence: TGTGCCAGCAGCAGGGGCTCCTACGAGCAGTACTTC.

This chain connects TRBV27 to TRBJ1-2; unclear D gene. The V and J ends lost 2 bases and 7 bases respectively, with 11 bases between them. The CDR3 is 13 amino acids. Germline loops: CDR1 MNHEY, CDR2 SMNVEV (reference sequence). In DNA form, the CDR3 reads TGTGCCAGCAGTTTAATCCCTAACGGTGGCTACACCTTC. Amino acid sequence: CASSLIPNGGYTF.

The chain has TRBV4-3 and TRBJ2-1, with 7 bases fitting TRBD2. This CDR3 is built from 17 residues. Trimming removed 0 bases from V and 4 bases from J; junction bases left unmatched: 9. Germline CDR1 LGHNA, CDR2 YSLEER. The CDR3 reads CASSQEPSGAGYNEQFF. Here the CDR3 DNA reads TGCGCCAGCAGCCAAGAACCCAGCGGGGCGGGTTACAATGAGCAGTTCTTC.

The J gene is TRBJ2-7, the V gene TRBV6-4; 11 positions agree with TRBD2. This CDR3 has 14 amino acids. V trimming: 7 bases; J trimming: 3 bases; junction bases outside the gene matches: 5. Germline loops: CDR1 MRHNA, CDR2 SNTAGT. The CDR3 loop reads CASIITSGSYEQYF. As DNA, the CDR3 is TGTGCCAGCATCATCACTAGCGGGAGCTACGAGCAGTACTTC.

The chain links TRBV10-1 to TRBJ2-4, with a tentative D call TRBD1 (6 bases). Germline V gene data show CDR1 as WNHNN and CDR2 as SYGVQD (reference sequence). The CDR3 is made up of 14 amino acids. Between the trimmed V and J ends, which lost 9 bases and 0 bases, there was a span of 12 bases. CDR3 DNA sequence: TGCGCCAGAAGTAACAGGGTAGCCAAAAACATTCAGTACTTC. Protein product: CARSNRVAKNIQYF.

The rearrangement uses TRBV13 and TRBJ2-7; 8 nucleotides match TRBD2. The germline gives CDR1 PRHDT, CDR2 FYEKMQ (reference sequence). The CDR3 length is 15 residues. With V trimmed by 1 base and J by 7 bases, 9 bases remained unmatched. CDR3 in amino acids: CASSLDGYGGVEQYF. CDR3 DNA: TGTGCCAGCAGCTTAGACGGATACGGGGGGGTTGAGCAGTACTTC.